Presented here are 29 T cell receptor beta chains from one specimen sequenced in a study of blood T cell repertoires in COVID-19. Produced via immunoSEQ multiplex PCR; TCRdb's table is partial and in-frame only. The sample records a few hundred thousand clones, roughly 88% being singletons. What was sequenced was PBMCs or T cells enriched from blood (not recorded which). The receptors were gathered from a woman between 45 and 65 years old with acute COVID-19.

The count of this clone is one. The chain employs TRBV6-5 and TRBJ1-2, with D unresolved. The CDR3 length is 15 residues. The germline V and J ends were trimmed by 0 bases and 1 base, with 9 bases remaining between them. CDR1 is MNHEY and CDR2 is SVGAGI in the germline V gene. CDR3 bases: TGTGCCAGCAGTTACTCGAGGAGCGATAACTATGGCTACACCTTC. It is translated as CASSYSRSDNYGYTF.

The rearrangement uses TRBV6-1 and TRBJ1-1, with a weak D call TRBD1 (6 bases). Trimming took off 2 bases at V and 8 bases at J, with 18 bases between the two ends. The CDR3 is 15 amino acids. Per the germline V gene, CDR1 is MNHNS and CDR2 is SASEGT. This CDR3 reads CASSEMGGAGAEAFF. The DNA of the CDR3 is TGTGCCAGCAGTGAAATGGGGGGGGCCGGCGCGGAAGCTTTCTTT.

The rearrangement links TRBV19 to TRBJ2-7; D is unclear. CDR3 size: 15 residues. The V and J ends lost 11 bases and 0 bases respectively, with 20 bases between them. Germline CDR1 is LNHDA and CDR2 is SQIVND (reference sequence). CDR3 DNA sequence: TGTGCCTTTTATTATTCACCGTCCAGCTCCTACGAGCAGTACTTC. As protein: CAFYYSPSSSYEQYF.

V usage is TRBV12-5 and J usage is TRBJ2-5; 9 nucleotides line up with TRBD1. Germline CDR1 reads LGHNT; CDR2 reads FRNRAP. The length of the CDR3 is 15 residues. V was clipped by 7 bases and J by 1 base; unmatched bases: 7. CDR3 amino acids: CASAPDRGSQETQYF. CDR3 DNA sequence: TGTGCTAGTGCCCCCGACAGGGGGAGCCAAGAGACCCAGTACTTC.

This chain joins TRBV30 and TRBJ2-1; 8 bases map to TRBD2. The CDR3 extends over 15 amino acids. Germline assignment: CDR1 GTSNPN and CDR2 SVGIG (reference sequence). The junction had 7 bases not matched to a gene; V was cut back by 2 bases and J by 4 bases. Written as DNA, the CDR3 is TGTGCCTGGAGTCCCTGGCGGGAGGATTACAATGAGCAGTTCTTC. This codes for CAWSPWREDYNEQFF.

V is TRBV7-9 and J is TRBJ2-2; no reliable D call. CDR1 and CDR2 (germline): SEHNR, FQNEAQ (reference sequence). V was pared by 1 base and J by 6 bases, with 15 bases between. The CDR3 contains 16 residues. CDR3 amino acids: CASSLDPYREAGELFF. As DNA, the CDR3 is TGTGCCAGCAGCTTAGACCCGTACCGAGAGGCCGGGGAGCTGTTTTTT.

The chain is built from TRBV5-1 and TRBJ1-6; possible D gene TRBD1, 6 bases. Germline loops: CDR1 SGHRS, CDR2 YFSETQ. The V gene lost 4 bases and the J gene lost 5 bases, with 7 bases spanning the gap. This CDR3 comprises 13 residues. CDR3 DNA sequence: TGCGCCAGCAGCGCAGGGGATAATTCACCCCTCCACTTT. This translates into CASSAGDNSPLHF.

The chain combines TRBV7-9 with TRBJ2-1, with 8 positions matching TRBD2. CDR3 length equals 16 residues. Trimming cost V 6 bases and J 0 bases; bases outside gene matches: 7. Germline V gene sequence: CDR1 SEHNR, CDR2 FQNEAQ (reference sequence). The CDR3 loop reads CASRPSGRGSYNEQFF. In nucleotides, the CDR3 is TGTGCCAGCAGACCCAGCGGGAGAGGCTCCTACAATGAGCAGTTCTTC.

The genes are TRBV18 and TRBJ2-1; no clear D gene. Trimming left V 1 base short and J 4 bases short, with 5 bases between. Germline V gives CDR1 KGHSH, CDR2 LQKENI. The CDR3 extends over 13 amino acids. CDR3 loop: CASSPRAYNEQFF. In nucleotides, the CDR3 is TGTGCCAGCTCACCACGCGCGTACAATGAGCAGTTCTTC.

V gene TRBV20-1 combines with J gene TRBJ1-1; no reliable D call. The CDR3 spans 11 residues. The V end was cut by 4 bases, the J end by 4 bases, with 7 bases between. The germline gives CDR1 DFQATT, CDR2 SNEGSKA (reference sequence). The CDR3 region has the DNA TGCAGTGCTACCAGAGGCACTGAAGCTTTCTTT. It is translated as CSATRGTEAFF.

This clone was detected only a few times. The V call is TRBV7-2, the J call TRBJ1-2; the match to TRBD1 covers 9 bases. The CDR3 spans 15 residues. V lost 5 bases to trimming and J lost 5 bases; unmatched junction nucleotides: 9. Germline assignment: CDR1 SGHTA and CDR2 FQGNSA. As DNA, the CDR3 is TGTGCCAGCAGCCGTTATGGACAGGGGTCTTATGGCTACACCTTC. Translating gives CASSRYGQGSYGYTF.

The chain carries TRBV29-1 and TRBJ2-3; D not certain. The length of the CDR3 is 11 residues. The germline V and J ends were trimmed by 3 bases and 6 bases, with 7 bases remaining between them. Per the germline V gene, CDR1 is SQVTM and CDR2 is ANQGSEA. The CDR3 coding sequence is TGCAGCGTTGACAGGCCGGATACGCAGTATTTT. Its protein product is CSVDRPDTQYF.

The J gene is TRBJ2-7, the V gene TRBV7-9; 7 bases match TRBD1. The V and J ends lost 1 base and 6 bases, in that order; junction bases with no gene match: 3. The CDR3 loop spans 13 amino acids. From germline, CDR1 is SEHNR and CDR2 FQNEAQ (reference sequence). The DNA of the CDR3 is TGTGCCAGCAGCTTAGAGGGGGCGGGCGAGCAGTACTTC. This sequence encodes CASSLEGAGEQYF.

The chain has TRBV29-1 and TRBJ2-2; 10 bases are a match to TRBD2. The CDR3 runs to 16 residues. Germline lookup yields CDR1 SQVTM and CDR2 ANQGSEA. V lost 4 bases and J lost 6; bases outside the gene matches: 11. CDR3 DNA sequence: TGCAGCGTTGGATCAGCGGGAGGGGGGTTACCCGGGGAGCTGTTTTTT. Translating gives CSVGSAGGGLPGELFF.

V is TRBV27 and J is TRBJ2-7, with 8 bases identical to TRBD1. Per germline, CDR1 MNHEY and CDR2 SMNVEV (reference sequence). Trimming cost V 7 bases and J 2 bases; bases outside gene matches: 10. CDR3 length: 15 amino acids. CDR3 DNA: TGTGCCAGCACCTCTAACAGGGGGTGGCCCTACGAGCAGTACTTC. It codes for CASTSNRGWPYEQYF.

This clone was recorded once. The chain has TRBV4-1 and TRBJ1-5; TRBD1 agrees at 10 bases. Germline V gene lookup returns CDR1 MGHRA and CDR2 YSYEKL. CDR3 length equals 16 residues. Losses at the gene ends were 4 bases for V and 5 bases for J; bases not matched to a gene: 8. In DNA, the CDR3 is TGCGCCAGCAGCCCAACTACCGGGACAGGGGATCAGCCCCAGCATTTT. It specifies CASSPTTGTGDQPQHF.

The chain carries TRBV7-3 and TRBJ1-2, with D unresolved. V lost 5 bases, J lost 8 bases, and 15 bases lay in between. CDR1 SGHTA and CDR2 FQGTGA come from the germline V gene. The CDR3 length is 13 residues. For the CDR3, the DNA is TGTGCCAGCAGCGAACCCCGTCGGCGGGGCTACACCTTC. It specifies CASSEPRRRGYTF.

The gene calls are TRBV28 and TRBJ2-7; D possibly corresponds to TRBD2 (6 bases). There are 13 residues in the CDR3. CDR1 and CDR2 from the germline V gene are MDHEN and SYDVKM. V gave up 6 bases and J gave up 4 bases, with 13 bases separating them. The CDR3 bases are TGTGCCAGCAGGTTAACGGGGGTTTACGAGCAGTACTTC. Translation gives CASRLTGVYEQYF.

This chain links TRBV6-2 or TRBV6-3 with TRBJ2-3; possibly TRBD1 for D (5 bases). The CDR3 runs to 14 residues. Per the germline V gene, CDR1 is MNHEY and CDR2 is SVGEGT. The V and J ends lost 7 bases and 1 base respectively, with 12 bases between them. CDR3: CASNPQTGTDTQYF. DNA for the CDR3: TGTGCCAGCAACCCCCAGACAGGCACAGATACGCAGTATTTT.

CDR3 in amino acids: CASSLGQHSYEQYF. The CDR3 DNA follows: TGTGCCAGCAGTCTAGGACAGCACTCCTACGAGCAGTACTTC. The V call is TRBV11-2, the J call TRBJ2-7; a weak D match, TRBD1 (6 bases). The germline V gene encodes CDR1 SGHAT and CDR2 FQNNGV. This CDR3 contains 14 residues. Trimming shortened V by 6 bases and J by 0 bases, and 12 bases separated the two germline ends.

The rearrangement links TRBV5-1 to TRBJ2-2; 12 positions match TRBD2. Per germline, CDR1 SGHRS and CDR2 YFSETQ. With V trimmed by 6 bases and J by 7 bases, 7 bases remained unmatched. This CDR3 spans 15 amino acids. CDR3 amino acids: CASTLTSGSYGELFF. CDR3 coding DNA: TGCGCCAGCACCCTGACTAGCGGGAGCTACGGGGAGCTGTTTTTT.

By sample share, this clone is medium-sized. The chain uses TRBV28 and TRBJ2-2; D may be TRBD2 (6 bases). The ends were cut back, 5 bases at V and 7 bases at J, with 11 bases in the middle. Germline V gene sequence: CDR1 MDHEN, CDR2 SYDVKM. The length of the CDR3 is 13 residues. CDR3 DNA: TGTGCCAGCAGTCGGAGGGCGGTCGGGGAGCTGTTTTTT. It encodes CASSRRAVGELFF.

The CDR3: CASSLAESGGTEAFF. The CDR3 nucleotides are TGTGCCAGCAGCTTGGCCGAATCAGGGGGGACTGAAGCTTTCTTT. V gene TRBV5-6 combines with J gene TRBJ1-1; the match to TRBD1 covers 7 bases. Germline lookup yields CDR1 SGHDT and CDR2 YYEEEE. The CDR3 has 15 residues. V was clipped by 0 bases and J by 5 bases; unmatched bases: 7.

This chain uses TRBV4-2 with TRBJ2-5; D gene uncertain. Trimming took off 1 base at V and 2 bases at J, with 8 bases between the two ends. CDR3 size: 14 residues. Germline V gives CDR1 LGHNA, CDR2 YNFKEQ. CDR3 in DNA: TGTGCCAGCAGCCAAGGTGGGCAGCAAGAGACCCAGTACTTC. This sequence encodes CASSQGGQQETQYF.

The chain employs TRBV5-1 and TRBJ2-5; no clear D. The CDR3 loop spans 15 amino acids. V lost 6 bases, J lost 4 bases, and 19 bases lay in between. Per germline, CDR1 SGHRS and CDR2 YFSETQ. The CDR3 DNA follows: TGCGCCAGCACCCCTCCTTCAGGCCTCATAGAGACCCAGTACTTC. It is translated as CASTPPSGLIETQYF.

This chain connects TRBV29-1 to TRBJ2-1; 7 nucleotides agree with TRBD2. J was trimmed by 7 bases and V by 5 bases; bases with no gene match: 8. CDR1 is SQVTM and CDR2 is ANQGSEA in the germline V gene. The CDR3 is made up of 13 amino acids. As DNA, the CDR3 is TGCAGCGTTCGGGGAGGGAGCGTTAATGAGCAGTTCTTC. Translation gives CSVRGGSVNEQFF.

The chain uses TRBV27 and TRBJ2-3, with D maybe TRBD1 (5 bases). Germline lookup yields CDR1 MNHEY and CDR2 SMNVEV (reference sequence). CDR3 length: 16 amino acids. The CDR3, as DNA: TGTGGTACTCGTACTTATCAGGGAAGGGCCACAGATACGCAGTATTTT. Its protein product is CGTRTYQGRATDTQYF.

This chain connects TRBV11-2 to TRBJ1-1, with 8 bases aligning to TRBD1. Germline CDR1 SGHAT, CDR2 FQNNGV. J lost 5 bases, V lost 7 bases, and 6 bases had no gene match. The CDR3 length is 13 residues. The CDR3 DNA reads TGTGCCAGCAACCTGAACAGGGGGACTGAAGCTTTCTTT. This sequence encodes CASNLNRGTEAFF.

The chain employs TRBV5-6 and TRBJ2-7, with a tentative D call TRBD2 (5 bases). The CDR3 is 13 residues long. Germline CDR1 is SGHDT and CDR2 is YYEEEE. The V gene lost 1 base and the J gene lost 7 bases, with 12 bases spanning the gap. The chain's CDR3 is CASSLLGLAEQYF. As DNA, the CDR3 is TGTGCCAGCAGCTTGCTCGGACTCGCTGAGCAGTACTTC.